The entry below describes one T cell receptor (beta chain). Its antigen is currently unknown. This sample stems from a study of cytomegalovirus exposure and HLA in healthy donors. The study's findings and limits: There were some public TCRs occurring in many donors, but most TCR sequences were rare.

Using immunoSEQ multiplex PCR, the repertoire was profiled, and TCRdb retains in-frame clones only, with some absent. The sample lists hundreds of thousands of clones, 75% to 90% occurring once. The sample was PBMCs. The TCR comes from a young woman in good health and CMV-seronegative.

The CDR3 DNA follows: TGTGCCAGCAGTCGGGACAGGATGTATACGTTCGAATACGAGCAGTACTTC. This translates into CASSRDRMYTFEYEQYF. This chain uses TRBV28 with TRBJ2-7; 8 bases line up with TRBD1. In germline, CDR1 is MDHEN, CDR2 SYDVKM. The CDR3 is 17 amino acids. J lost 4 bases, V lost 5 bases, and 16 bases had no gene match.